Listed here are 3 T cell receptor beta chains from one sample, sequenced in a study of metastatic and nonmetastatic thyroid tumors. Treatment of any kind had been given to no patient before thyroid surgery. TCRdb redid the clone calls on the PCR reads using MiXCR. The profile shows 20,000 to 25,000 clones, more than 30% of them singletons. The sample comprised blood. The receptors originated from a male donor with papillary thyroid cancer or a benign thyroid nodule (not recorded which). Some clones in this sample may be carry-over from other donors' samples.

This clone has ten or more counts. The chain links TRBV5-1 to TRBJ2-3, with 9 bases fitting TRBD2. J was trimmed by 3 bases and V by 5 bases; bases with no gene match: 4. The CDR3 spans 14 residues. Looked up from germline, CDR1 is SGHRS and CDR2 is YFSETQ. The CDR3 coding sequence is TGCGCCAGCAGACCCCTAGCGGGAACAGATACGCAGTATTTT. Its translation is CASRPLAGTDTQYF. The whole variable domain, filled in from reference TRBV5-1 and TRBJ2-3, reads KAGVTQTPRYLIKTRGQQVTLSCSPISGHRSVSWYQQTPGQGLQFLFEYFSETQRNKGNFPGRFSGRQFSNSRSEMNVSTLELGDSALYLCASRPLAGTDTQYFGPGTRLTVL.

The chain couples TRBV5-1 to TRBJ2-7; TRBD1 agrees at 9 bases. V shed 3 bases and J 7 bases; nucleotides not matched to a gene: 5. Germline lookup yields CDR1 SGHRS and CDR2 YFSETQ. The CDR3 consists of 13 residues. The CDR3 loop reads CASSSDRGGEQYF. CDR3 DNA sequence: TGCGCCAGCAGCTCGGACAGGGGAGGGGAGCAGTACTTC.

This clone was detected ten times or more. The chain uses TRBV15 and TRBJ2-1; 8 nucleotides agree with TRBD1. Trimming at V came to 5 bases and at J to 8 bases, leaving 11 bases not matched to a gene. The CDR3 is 15 amino acids. Germline assignment: CDR1 LNHNV and CDR2 YYDKDF (reference sequence). The DNA for the CDR3 is TGTGCCACCAGCGGCGGGACAGGAAAGGGGGATGAGCAGTTCTTC. Residues: CATSGGTGKGDEQFF.